These T cell receptor beta chains were read from a single sample in a study of OX40 agonist ivuxolimab in advanced cancers. TCRdb keeps only in-frame clones here, not all; method: immunoSEQ multiplex PCR. The sample contains around 60,000 clones, less than 95% of which appear only once. Sequenced here: CD4+ or CD8+ T cells sorted from blood, sampled in a trial of the OX40 agonist ivuxolimab. These receptors were collected from an adult with an advanced solid tumor such as melanoma, head and neck, liver or kidney cancer. Each CDR3 is given with its conserved first and last residue. The D gene is left open where the match is weak. Where a row states a size, it is once, few, many or the class of an expanded clone; other rows omit it.

size | J | V | D | DNA | CDR3
NA | TRBJ2-1 | TRBV5-1 | TRBD1 | TGCGCCAGCAGCTTGGGAACAGGGGTTTACAATGAGCAGTTCTTC | CASSLGTGVYNEQFF
NA | TRBJ2-7 | TRBV7-2 | TRBD2 | TGTGCCAGCAGGCTTAGCGGGAGGATAAACGAGCAGTACTTC | CASRLSGRINEQYF
NA | TRBJ2-5 | TRBV30 | TRBD2 | TGTGCCTGGGACACCGGGACTAGCGGGAGTCAAGAGACCCAGTACTTC | CAWDTGTSGSQETQYF
NA | TRBJ2-7 | TRBV5-1 | TRBD1 | TGCGCCAGCAGCCCAAACCAACAGGGGTCTGCCGCCTACGAGCAGTACTTC | CASSPNQQGSAAYEQYF
NA | TRBJ2-2 | TRBV19 | TRBD2 | TGTGCCAGTAGTCACTTTTGGGGACTAGCGGGAGAGAGGGCCACCGGGGAGCTGTTTTTT | CASSHFWGLAGERATGELFF
NA | TRBJ1-5 | TRBV28 | NA | TGTGCCAGCAGTATTGGGACCCACAATCAGCCCCAGCATTTT | CASSIGTHNQPQHF
NA | TRBJ2-5 | TRBV19 | NA | TGTGCCAGTAGTACCCAGGCCCAAGAGACCCAGTACTTC | CASSTQAQETQYF
NA | TRBJ1-6 | TRBV6-5 | NA | TGTGCCAGCAGTTATCAGGGTAACAATTCACCCCTCCACTTT | CASSYQGNNSPLHF
NA | TRBJ1-5 | TRBV5-5 | NA | TGTGCCAGCAGCCCGCAGGGACGCCCCCAGCATTTT | CASSPQGRPQHF
NA | TRBJ2-6 | TRBV6-5 | NA | TGTGCCAGCAGTTACCAGGGGGGGGCCAACGTCCTGACTTTC | CASSYQGGANVLTF
NA | TRBJ2-7 | TRBV5-1 | NA | TGCGCCAGCAGCGCCTCGGGGACCGAGCAGTACTTC | CASSASGTEQYF
NA | TRBJ1-1 | TRBV7-2 | NA | TGTGCCAGCAGCTTAGCTGTTGGGGGAGAGAGCACTGAAGCTTTCTTT | CASSLAVGGESTEAFF
NA | TRBJ2-1 | TRBV19 | TRBD2 | TGTGCCAGTACCAGACTAGCGGGAGGTGACAATGAGCAGTTCTTC | CASTRLAGGDNEQFF
NA | TRBJ2-1 | TRBV4-1 | NA | TGCGCCAGCAGCCAACCTGGGAAACGCTCCTACAATGAGCAGTTCTTC | CASSQPGKRSYNEQFF
once | TRBJ1-1 | TRBV2 | TRBD1 | TGTGCCAGCAACAGACAGGGGCCTGAAGCTTTCTTT | CASNRQGPEAFF
once | TRBJ1-2 | TRBV27 | NA | TGTGCCAGCAGTTTCAGGGCCCTGAACTATGGCTACACCTTC | CASSFRALNYGYTF
NA | TRBJ1-2 | TRBV19 | NA | TGTGCCAGTAGTATCCCGAACCTGGAGCCTGGCTACACCTTC | CASSIPNLEPGYTF
once | TRBJ1-5 | TRBV19 | NA | TGTGCCAGTAGTGACCAACAGGGTCAGCCCCAGCATTTT | CASSDQQGQPQHF
NA | TRBJ1-2 | TRBV6-5 | NA | TGTGCCAGCAGTTACCCGGGGGCTCGAGGTGGCTACACCTTC | CASSYPGARGGYTF
NA | TRBJ2-7 | TRBV5-1 | NA | TGCGCCAGCAGTCCCCCCGGGGAGGCCGAGCAGTACTTC | CASSPPGEAEQYF
once | TRBJ2-7 | TRBV6-5 | NA | TGTGCCAGCAGTTACTTAAGCGAGCAGTACTTC | CASSYLSEQYF
NA | TRBJ1-5 | TRBV27 | NA | TGTGCCAGCAGTTTCTCGGCTGATAGCAATCAGCCCCAGCATTTT | CASSFSADSNQPQHF
NA | TRBJ2-5 | TRBV2 | NA | TGTGCCAGCAGCGTTACCGGGACAAAGAATGGGGGAAAAGAGACCCAGTACTTC | CASSVTGTKNGGKETQYF
NA | TRBJ1-3 | TRBV9 | NA | TGTGCCAGCAGCGAACGACACTTCTCTGGAAACACCATATATTTT | CASSERHFSGNTIYF
NA | TRBJ2-7 | TRBV10-3 | TRBD1 | TGTGCCATCAGTGAACACCGGGACAGCCTGTACGAGCAGTACTTC | CAISEHRDSLYEQYF
NA | TRBJ2-7 | TRBV30 | TRBD1 | TGTGCCTGGTCGCATGAGACAGGGGGTTACGAGCAGTACTTC | CAWSHETGGYEQYF
NA | TRBJ2-1 | TRBV18 | TRBD2 | TGTGCCAGCTCAAGCGACGGCAGCGGCGCGGGAGGGCTGGAGCAGTTCTTC | CASSSDGSGAGGLEQFF
NA | TRBJ1-1 | TRBV12-5 | TRBD1 | TGTGCTAGTGGCCAATCTTTCCGACGGACAGGGGACAACACTGAAGCTTTCTTT | CASGQSFRRTGDNTEAFF
NA | TRBJ2-1 | TRBV15 | TRBD2 | TGTGCCACCAGCACCCTAGGTTCTAGCGGGAGTGGGTACAATGAGCAGTTCTTC | CATSTLGSSGSGYNEQFF
NA | TRBJ1-4 | TRBV2 | TRBD1 | TGTGCCAGCACCACCCAGGGGGCGGGTGAAAAACTGTTTTTT | CASTTQGAGEKLFF
NA | TRBJ2-1 | TRBV5-4 | TRBD2 | TGTGCCAGCAGGGCCGGGACTAGCGGGAGTCGCGAGCAGTTCTTC | CASRAGTSGSREQFF
NA | TRBJ1-1 | TRBV25-1 | NA | TGTGCCAGCAGTGATGACAGAGGGGACACTGAAGCTTTCTTT | CASSDDRGDTEAFF
few | TRBJ2-2 | TRBV6-5 | NA | TGTGCCAGCAGCCCCAAGTCGGCGAACACCGGGGAGCTGTTTTTT | CASSPKSANTGELFF
NA | TRBJ1-1 | TRBV5-4 | NA | TGTGCCAGCAGCTTGACCTGGACAGCGTTGAACACTGAAGCTTTCTTT | CASSLTWTALNTEAFF
NA | TRBJ1-2 | TRBV5-1 | NA | TGCGCCAGCAGCTTGGATGGTGCTAACTATGGCTACACCTTC | CASSLDGANYGYTF
NA | TRBJ2-7 | TRBV6-5 | TRBD2 | TGTGCCAGTAAGAGGGGAACCGGGACTACGGTCGAGCAGTACTTC | CASKRGTGTTVEQYF
NA | TRBJ2-3 | TRBV15 | TRBD1 | TGTGCCACCAGCGCCCAGGGGGGCACAGATACGCAGTATTTT | CATSAQGGTDTQYF
NA | TRBJ2-3 | TRBV29-1 | NA | TGCAGCGTTGCCCGGGAGAGCACAGATACGCAGTATTTT | CSVARESTDTQYF
NA | TRBJ1-4 | TRBV6-6 | NA | TGTGCCAGCAGTCGACGGGTACAGGATAATGAAAAACTGTTTTTT | CASSRRVQDNEKLFF
once | TRBJ2-1 | TRBV5-1 | NA | TGCGCCAGCAGCCGCCGGACGTATCTCTCCTACAATGAGCAGTTCTTC | CASSRRTYLSYNEQFF
NA | TRBJ1-2 | TRBV6-5 | NA | TGTGCCAGCAGTTACTCCGTGGGGGGGAGCTATGGCTACACCTTC | CASSYSVGGSYGYTF
NA | TRBJ2-2 | TRBV7-9 | TRBD1 | TGTGCCAGCAGCTTACCCCGACGGGACAGGGGCGAAAACACCGGGGAGCTGTTTTTT | CASSLPRRDRGENTGELFF